This T cell receptor beta chain stems from a study of blood T cell repertoires in COVID-19. Overall study: Material from acute and convalescent COVID-19 was sourced from the United States, Italy and Spain.

In the source study's methods: By means of reference gene primer amplification, nucleated cell counts were estimated. Clones were read by immunoSEQ multiplex PCR, and TCRdb kept only the in-frame ones, dropping some. From that table come the V and J calls and clone size; the DNA was used to work out D and trimming. The table has approximately 290,000 clones, about 91% seen once. V lost 7 bases, J lost 9 bases, and 7 bases stayed unmatched. The CDR3 is 14 residues long. In germline, CDR1 is SNHLY, CDR2 FYNNEI. The sequence came from a woman in her fifties or sixties with acute or convalescent COVID-19. The gene calls are TRBV2 and TRBJ1-6; 9 bases line up with TRBD1. Material: peripheral blood. This CDR3 reads CASTSTGGGSPLHF. The DNA for the CDR3 is TGTGCCAGCACCTCGACAGGGGGAGGTTCACCCCTCCACTTT.